The 21 T cell receptor beta chains below were found in one sample sequenced in a study of cytomegalovirus exposure and HLA in healthy donors. PCR was performed using 60 Vbeta and 13 Jbeta primers. Sequencing used immunoSEQ multiplex PCR; TCRdb keeps in-frame clones, though not all of them. The sample includes fewer than 150,000 clones, about 80% of them seen just once. The sample was PBMCs. These receptor sequences come from a man aged 40-49 years in good health and CMV-seropositive.

This clone turned up a few times. V gene TRBV7-3 combines with J gene TRBJ1-2, with D maybe TRBD1 (6 bases). With 1 base removed from V and 7 bases from J, the gap between germline ends came to 10 bases. Germline-derived CDR1 and CDR2 are SGHTA and FQGTGA. The CDR3 has 13 amino acids. CDR3 nucleotides: TGTGCCAGCAGCTTAAACAGGGATGGTGGCTACACCTTC. This translates into CASSLNRDGGYTF.

CDR3 DNA: TGTGCCAGCAGCTTCGAGCTAACGAACTATGGCTACACCTTC. It yields the protein CASSFELTNYGYTF. This chain joins TRBV7-9 and TRBJ1-2; no firm D call. Looked up from germline, CDR1 is SEHNR and CDR2 is FQNEAQ (reference sequence). The V end lost 3 bases, the J end lost 2 bases, and 10 bases lay between the germline ends. This CDR3 comprises 14 residues.

The table lists this clone with a few counts. The sample has other DNA sequences that encode this CDR3 too. CDR3 coding DNA: TGTGCCAGCAGCGTAGGGGCTAGCGAGCTCTACGAGCAGTACTTC. Protein sequence: CASSVGASELYEQYF. The chain uses TRBV9 and TRBJ2-7; the D gene is possibly TRBD2 (6 bases). Germline V gene data show CDR1 as SGDLS and CDR2 as YYNGEE. The CDR3 consists of 15 residues. With 0 bases removed from V and 3 bases from J, the gap between germline ends came to 13 bases.

The chain carries TRBV5-1 and TRBJ2-3; TRBD2 might be the D (6 bases). With 4 bases removed from V and 4 bases from J, the gap between germline ends came to 22 bases. There are 17 residues in the CDR3. Germline lookup yields CDR1 SGHRS and CDR2 YFSETQ. CDR3 loop: CASSPLRDSNVADTQYF. For the CDR3, the DNA is TGCGCCAGCAGCCCCTTGAGGGACTCCAACGTCGCAGATACGCAGTATTTT.

The rearrangement links TRBV30 to TRBJ2-4; 8 bases agree with TRBD1. J was trimmed by 8 bases and V by 4 bases; bases with no gene match: 7. The CDR3 is 13 residues long. Per germline, CDR1 GTSNPN and CDR2 SVGIG (reference sequence). The CDR3 nucleotides read TGTGCCTGGACTAGGACAGGGTTAGACATTCAGTACTTC. Amino acid sequence: CAWTRTGLDIQYF.

The chain is built from TRBV30 and TRBJ2-6; the match to TRBD1 covers 8 bases. Germline V gene data show CDR1 as GTSNPN and CDR2 as SVGIG (reference sequence). Losses at the gene ends were 4 bases for V and 9 bases for J; bases not matched to a gene: 5. CDR3 length: 13 amino acids. The CDR3 DNA is TGTGCCTGGAAGGACAGGGTTGTCAACGTCCTGACTTTC. It codes for CAWKDRVVNVLTF.

The chain is built from TRBV5-6 and TRBJ2-1; TRBD2 aligns across 11 bases. This CDR3 is built from 15 residues. The J segment lost 10 bases and the V segment lost 4 bases, leaving 10 bases of the junction unmatched. CDR1 is SGHDT, CDR2 YYEEEE, per germline. The CDR3 DNA reads TGTGCCAGCAGCCCCATAGCGGGAGGGCCAAGGGAGCAGTTCTTC. Residues: CASSPIAGGPREQFF.

This rearrangement joins TRBV18 to TRBJ1-2, with 10 bases matching TRBD1. Germline loops: CDR1 KGHSH, CDR2 LQKENI. This CDR3 region has 16 residues. The V segment lost 0 bases and the J segment 4 bases; nucleotides outside the gene matches: 5. This chain's CDR3 is CASSPPSGQGIYGYTF. The CDR3 DNA sequence: TGTGCCAGCTCACCACCGTCGGGACAGGGGATCTATGGCTACACCTTC.

V gene TRBV30 combines with J gene TRBJ2-1, with TRBD2 matching 8 bases. The V and J ends lost 2 bases and 10 bases, in that order; junction bases with no gene match: 10. The CDR3 is 14 amino acids. The germline V gene encodes CDR1 GTSNPN and CDR2 SVGIG (reference sequence). Here the CDR3 DNA reads TGTGCCTGGAGTCCGGGGGGGGCGGGAGTCGAGCAGTTCTTC. Protein product: CAWSPGGAGVEQFF.

The gene calls are TRBV29-1 and TRBJ2-3; TRBD2 is a possible D gene (5 bases). Germline-derived CDR1 and CDR2 are SQVTM and ANQGSEA. CDR3 length: 12 amino acids. V gave up 2 bases and J gave up 6 bases, with 9 bases separating them. In nucleotides, the CDR3 is TGCAGCGTTGAACCACGGAGGGATACGCAGTATTTT. Translating it yields CSVEPRRDTQYF.

The chain recombines TRBV19 with TRBJ2-7, with 7 bases identical to TRBD2. Per the germline V gene, CDR1 is LNHDA and CDR2 is SQIVND (reference sequence). Trimming at V came to 5 bases and at J to 4 bases, leaving 11 bases not matched to a gene. The CDR3 is made up of 15 amino acids. CDR3 DNA: TGTGCCAGTAGTTCGACTAGCAGACCTCCTTACGAGCAGTACTTC. This codes for CASSSTSRPPYEQYF.

This clone has more than one count but fewer than ten. The genes are TRBV4-1 and TRBJ2-3; a weak D match, TRBD2 (7 bases). Germline loops: CDR1 MGHRA, CDR2 YSYEKL. V was clipped by 2 bases and J by 6 bases, with 27 bases between them. The CDR3 consists of 19 residues. The CDR3 DNA is TGCGCCAGCAGCCAACAAGATGGGCATGGACGTCGGGGGGCGGATACGCAGTATTTT. Translating it yields CASSQQDGHGRRGADTQYF.

The chain uses TRBV29-1 and TRBJ2-2; 8 nucleotides align to TRBD2. Germline V CDR1 and CDR2: SQVTM, ANQGSEA. This CDR3 is 13 amino acids long. V shed 7 bases, J shed 5 bases, and the junction held 6 bases outside the gene matches. The CDR3 region has the DNA TGCAGCGCCCTTCCGGGGGGGACCGGGGAGCTGTTTTTT. It encodes CSALPGGTGELFF.

The chain couples TRBV30 to TRBJ2-1, with D possibly matching TRBD1 (6 bases). V was pared by 4 bases and J by 4 bases, with 11 bases between. This CDR3 comprises 13 residues. Germline V gene data show CDR1 as GTSNPN and CDR2 as SVGIG (reference sequence). CDR3 DNA sequence: TGTGCCTGGACCGTAGACAGGTACAATGAGCAGTTCTTC. It encodes CAWTVDRYNEQFF.

Here the CDR3 reads CASSPPFFQEQFF. The CDR3 DNA is TGTGCCAGCTCACCACCGTTCTTCCAGGAGCAGTTCTTC. The genes are TRBV18 and TRBJ2-1; D unclear. The CDR3 sequence is 13 residues long. V lost 0 bases, J lost 10 bases, and 10 bases lay in between. CDR1 and CDR2 from the germline V gene are KGHSH and LQKENI.

This clone occurred a few times. The rearrangement joins TRBV13 to TRBJ2-6; unclear D gene. Germline V CDR1 and CDR2: PRHDT, FYEKMQ (reference sequence). Trimming stripped 6 bases from V and 4 bases from J, with 10 bases between. This CDR3 is 14 amino acids long. The CDR3 loop reads CASRTNLGANVLTF. Written as DNA, the CDR3 is TGTGCCAGCAGGACAAATTTGGGGGCCAACGTCCTGACTTTC. The whole variable domain, filled in from reference TRBV13 and TRBJ2-6, reads AAGVIQSPRHLIKEKRETATLKCYPIPRHDTVYWYQQGPGQDPQFLISFYEKMQSDKGSIPDRFSAQQFSDYHSELNMSSLELGDSALYFCASRTNLGANVLTFGAGSRLTVL.

V gene TRBV5-1 combines with J gene TRBJ1-4, with TRBD1 matching 8 bases. With 4 bases clipped from V and 7 bases from J, the junction kept 6 bases outside the gene matches. This CDR3 is 14 amino acids long. Germline loops: CDR1 SGHRS, CDR2 YFSETQ. The CDR3 DNA sequence: TGCGCCAGCAGCACGGACAGGGAAGGTGAAAAACTGTTTTTT. This codes for CASSTDREGEKLFF. The full variable domain, rest sourced from reference TRBV5-1 and TRBJ1-4, is KAGVTQTPRYLIKTRGQQVTLSCSPISGHRSVSWYQQTPGQGLQFLFEYFSETQRNKGNFPGRFSGRQFSNSRSEMNVSTLELGDSALYLCASSTDREGEKLFFGSGTQLSVL.

Worth noting for this clone: One junction end does not reproduce the germline sequence, and a read error may be involved. In DNA form, the CDR3 reads TGCGCCAGCACCTTGGGACGTCAGGGGCGTGAAGCTTTCTTT. Translated, it gives CASTLGRQGREAFF. The chain is built from TRBV5-1 and TRBJ1-1, with a tentative D call TRBD1 (6 bases). CDR3 length: 14 amino acids. Germline lookup yields CDR1 SGHRS and CDR2 YFSETQ.

V gene TRBV19 combines with J gene TRBJ2-1; D is undetermined. V lost 1 base and J lost 9, with 16 bases in between. The CDR3 sequence is 15 residues long. Per the germline V gene, CDR1 is LNHDA and CDR2 is SQIVND (reference sequence). CDR3 nucleotides: TGTGCCAGTAGTATAGGTGGCTTTGCACCGGGTGAGCAGTTCTTC. Protein product: CASSIGGFAPGEQFF.

The sample holds one count of this clone. The CDR3 DNA reads TGTGCCAGCGTTTCAGGGGCTGGGTCACCCCTCCACTTT. The encoded protein is CASVSGAGSPLHF. The chain recombines TRBV28 with TRBJ1-6; perhaps TRBD1 as D (6 bases). From germline, CDR1 is MDHEN and CDR2 SYDVKM. The CDR3 loop spans 13 amino acids. V was trimmed by 8 bases and J by 10 bases, leaving 15 bases between them.

This clone was seen once. V usage is TRBV5-5 and J usage is TRBJ1-1; D is unclear. V lost 0 bases to trimming and J lost 0 bases, with 9 bases between them. This CDR3 has 15 amino acids. CDR1 and CDR2 (germline): SGHKS, YYEKEE (reference sequence). Here the CDR3 reads CASSLAPPVNTEAFF. CDR3 nucleotides: TGTGCCAGCAGCTTGGCCCCGCCGGTGAACACTGAAGCTTTCTTT. The complete variable domain, with remaining parts taken from reference TRBV5-5 and TRBJ1-1, reads DAGVTQSPTHLIKTRGQQVTLRCSPISGHKSVSWYQQVLGQGPQFIFQYYEKEERGRGNFPDRFSARQFPNYSSELNVNALLLGDSALYLCASSLAPPVNTEAFFGQGTRLTVV.